This T cell receptor (beta chain) appears in the sequencing data of a study of early T cells in non-severe SARS-CoV-2 infection. Looking at the study overall: Bulk RNA taken from unsorted whole blood was sequenced, leaving chains unpaired.

Ten or more counts support this clonotype. What it binds is unknown. Tagging with unique molecular identifiers was applied to individual cDNA molecules. TCRdb fed the 5' RACE reads into MiXCR, producing one record per CDR3 protein. Seen here are approximately 70,000 distinct CDR3 sequences, 5% observed once, and the top ten hold roughly 7.3%. Germline V gene sequence: CDR1 SQVTM, CDR2 ANQGSEA. The ends lost 5 bases at V and 4 bases at J; junction bases unmatched: 6. This CDR3 has 14 amino acids. The study, taken as a whole, reports: A preference for anti-spike CD8 responses marked VDJdb matching, which missed private and CD4 specificities.

This TCR derives from an adult who was a healthcare worker with PCR-confirmed SARS-CoV-2 infection or an uninfected control (not recorded which). The chain employs TRBV29-1 and TRBJ1-5; 9 bases align to TRBD1. The input for sequencing was whole blood, taken at baseline. The CDR3 loop is CSVWDREENQPQHF. The CDR3 bases are TGCAGCGTTTGGGACAGGGAGGAAAATCAGCCCCAGCATTTT.